What follows are 29 T cell receptor beta chains derived from one specimen sequenced in a study of regulatory T cells in long-lasting Graves disease. Combining iRepertoire HTBI primers with Arm-PCR of CDR3 regions, the authors built TCR beta libraries. MiXCR was run by TCRdb on the multiplex PCR reads, yielding one entry per CDR3 protein. The sample includes approximately 390,000 distinct CDR3 sequences, roughly 17% of them seen just once. Time point noted: newly diagnosed GD, antithyroid drugs for less than 3 months. PBMC-derived RNA was used for the TCR library. The same data also contributed to another study, on T cells in Graves' hyperthyroidism and ophthalmopathy.

Specimen: peripheral blood mononuclear cells (PBMCs), collected at new diagnosis, from a patient treated with antithyroid drugs. These receptors originate from a woman between 18 and 29 years old with Graves disease.

This clonotype has just a few counts. The chain combines TRBV20-1 with TRBJ2-3; 9 bases are shared with TRBD2. V shed 4 bases and J 3 bases; nucleotides not matched to a gene: 2. Germline-derived CDR1 and CDR2 are DFQATT and SNEGSKA (reference sequence). This CDR3 region has 13 residues. The CDR3 loop is CSATLAGTDTQYF. The CDR3 DNA reads as TGCAGTGCTACCCTAGCGGGGACAGATACGCAGTATTTT.

This clonotype came up many times. One junction end disagrees with the germline gene, perhaps due to a read error. The chain links TRBV7-7 to TRBJ2-2; no clear D. CDR3 size: 15 residues. Germline V CDR1 and CDR2: SSHAT, FNYEAQ (reference sequence). Written as DNA, the CDR3 is TGTGCTAGCAGCCTCCCCTCTGGGGTGGCCGGGGAGCTGTTTTTT. The encoded protein is CASSLPSGVAGELFF.

Notes on this clonotype: This could be a read error, since a much larger clone is one nucleotide away. V gene TRBV7-8 combines with J gene TRBJ1-6; 9 nucleotides match TRBD1. The CDR3 contains 14 residues. Looked up from germline, CDR1 is SGHVS and CDR2 is FQNEAQ. Written as DNA, the CDR3 is TGTGCCAGCAGCTGGGGACAGGGAGGTTCACCCCCCCACTTT. Protein sequence: CASSWGQGGSPPHF.

This clonotype showed up many times. Its ends do not fully match the called genes, so a read error is possible. The gene calls are TRBV6-4 and TRBJ1-1; D unresolved. Germline loops: CDR1 MRHNA, CDR2 SNTAGT. This CDR3 has 14 residues. The CDR3 bases are TGTGCCAGCAGTTACTCAGCAGACGGCACTGAAGCTTTCTTT. Translating gives CASSYSADGTEAFF.

This clonotype was seen only a few times. The J gene is TRBJ2-7, the V gene TRBV6-1; D is ambiguous. Germline V gene data show CDR1 as MNHNS and CDR2 as SASEGT. Trimming took off 4 bases at V and 5 bases at J, with 15 bases between the two ends. The CDR3 totals 14 residues. The CDR3 is CASSVVRSLNEQYF. The CDR3 DNA is TGTGCCAGCAGTGTTGTCAGATCCCTTAACGAGCAGTACTTC.

This clonotype was found many times. The chain uses TRBV20-1 and TRBJ2-5; TRBD2 matches 8 bases. Germline CDR1 is DFQATT and CDR2 is SNEGSKA (reference sequence). The CDR3 consists of 13 residues. After removal of 4 bases from V and 9 bases from J, the junction contained 10 bases not matched to a gene. CDR3 DNA: TGCAGTGCTACCCCGGGGGGGACCCAAGCCCAGTACTTC. This translates into CSATPGGTQAQYF.

This clonotype was seen just once. The chain carries TRBV9 and TRBJ2-7, with 8 bases lining up with TRBD1. V shed 4 bases, J shed 5 bases, and the junction held 8 bases outside the gene matches. Germline CDR1 is SGDLS and CDR2 is YYNGEE. CDR3 size: 14 residues. The CDR3 sequence is CASSPGQGEDEQYF. CDR3 nucleotide sequence: TGTGCCAGCAGCCCAGGACAGGGAGAGGACGAGCAGTACTTC.

The rearrangement links TRBV18 to TRBJ1-6, with no clear D. The germline gives CDR1 KGHSH, CDR2 LQKENI. The CDR3 has 16 residues. V was pared by 1 base and J by 7 bases, with 14 bases between. The CDR3 sequence: CASSPQSALGNSPLHF. Here the CDR3 DNA reads TGTGCCAGCTCACCACAGTCTGCCCTGGGGAATTCACCCCTCCACTTT.

The chain recombines TRBV10-2 with TRBJ2-5, with a possible D match to TRBD2 (5 bases). CDR3 length: 14 residues. Germline V gene data show CDR1 as WSHSY and CDR2 as SAAADI. V dropped 2 bases and J dropped 5 bases, with 12 bases sitting between them. The chain's CDR3 is CASSENVGIETQYF. The CDR3 bases are TGCGCCAGCAGTGAGAATGTCGGGATTGAGACCCAGTACTTC.

The rearrangement uses TRBV6-2 or TRBV6-3 and TRBJ2-7, with 10 bases matching TRBD2. The CDR3 runs 17 residues. The V gene's germline CDR1 is MNHEY and CDR2 SVGEGT. Germline trimming cut 0 bases from V and 4 bases from J; bases unmatched to any gene: 9. The CDR3 protein is CASSYSISGGALYEQYF. The CDR3 DNA follows: TGTGCCAGCAGTTACTCGATAAGCGGGGGGGCGTTGTACGAGCAGTACTTC.

This clonotype was observed a handful of times. Possible read error: a much larger clone is one base away. The chain employs TRBV30 and TRBJ2-2, with 9 bases fitting TRBD2. The CDR3 spans 16 residues. The germline V gene has CDR1 GTSNPN and CDR2 SVGIG (reference sequence). The CDR3 bases are TGTGCCTGGAGTGTACCTGCGGGGGGGGACACCGGGAAGCTGTTTTTT. Translated, it gives CAWSVPAGGDTGKLFF.

The CDR3 nucleotides read TGCGCCAGCAGCTTCGAATCCGGGACTAGCGGGGACAGCGAGCAGTTCTTC. This sequence encodes CASSFESGTSGDSEQFF. The chain combines TRBV5-1 with TRBJ2-1; TRBD2 matches at 13 bases. Germline loops: CDR1 SGHRS, CDR2 YFSETQ. This CDR3 spans 17 amino acids. V lost 2 bases to trimming and J lost 10 bases; unmatched junction nucleotides: 12.

The V gene is TRBV9, the J gene TRBJ2-1; TRBD2 aligns across 9 bases. The V gene end was trimmed by 3 bases and the J gene end by 0 bases; junction bases not matched to a gene: 4. Germline V CDR1 and CDR2: SGDLS, YYNGEE. The CDR3 sequence is 16 residues long. CDR3 coding DNA: TGTGCCAGCAGCGGAGGTAGCGGGAGCTCCTACAATGAGCAGTTCTTC. Protein sequence: CASSGGSGSSYNEQFF.

The chain recombines TRBV6-1 with TRBJ2-2; the D gene is possibly TRBD2 (5 bases). V gave up 3 bases and J gave up 4 bases, with 12 bases separating them. Germline V gene lookup returns CDR1 MNHNS and CDR2 SASEGT. The CDR3 is 15 amino acids. CDR3 sequence (DNA): TGTGCCAGCAGTGATGTCGGGGTTGGCACCGGGGAGCTGTTTTTT. As protein: CASSDVGVGTGELFF.

This clonotype was detected many times. This chain links TRBV18 with TRBJ2-7, with D hard to call. V gave up 8 bases and J gave up 4 bases, with 12 bases separating them. The germline gives CDR1 KGHSH, CDR2 LQKENI. The CDR3 is 12 residues long. The CDR3 spells CASSPTDYEQYF. CDR3 DNA sequence: TGTGCCAGCAGTCCCACAGATTACGAGCAGTACTTC.

This clonotype occurred many times. This sequence joins TRBV6-1 and TRBJ2-5; the match to TRBD2 covers 11 bases. J gave up 3 bases and V 2 bases, and 5 bases lay outside the gene matches. This CDR3 has 16 residues. Germline V gene data show CDR1 as MNHNS and CDR2 as SASEGT. The DNA of the CDR3 is TGTGCCAGCAGTGAAAGCCAACTAGCGGGAGAAGAGACCCAGTACTTC. Its protein product is CASSESQLAGEETQYF.

The chain joins TRBV6-1 to TRBJ2-1; D is uncertain. Trimming cost V 5 bases and J 0 bases, with 17 bases left between them. CDR3 length: 17 amino acids. Germline lookup yields CDR1 MNHNS and CDR2 SASEGT. DNA of the CDR3: TGTGCCAGCAGTCTAAGCCACAGAGAGATCTCCTACAATGAGCAGTTCTTC. It codes for CASSLSHREISYNEQFF.

The chain links TRBV24-1 to TRBJ1-2; D uncertain. With 3 bases removed from V and 5 bases from J, the gap between germline ends came to 9 bases. CDR3 length equals 13 residues. Germline-derived CDR1 and CDR2 are KGHDR and SFDVKD. The CDR3 loop is CATSDGIQYGYTF. The CDR3 DNA reads as TGTGCCACCAGTGATGGGATTCAATATGGCTACACCTTC.

The chain has TRBV5-1 and TRBJ2-3; 16 nucleotides match TRBD2. There are 17 residues in the CDR3. Trimming removed 3 bases from V and 5 bases from J; junction bases left unmatched: 6. Germline CDR1 SGHRS, CDR2 YFSETQ. CDR3 sequence reads: CASSWGLAGGFEDTQYF. CDR3 in DNA: TGCGCCAGCAGCTGGGGACTAGCGGGGGGGTTTGAAGATACGCAGTATTTT.

The rearrangement joins TRBV5-1 to TRBJ2-7; no clear D. Germline V gives CDR1 SGHRS, CDR2 YFSETQ. Trimming pared 5 bases from V and 6 bases from J, leaving 12 bases between. The CDR3 spans 12 residues. The CDR3 loop is CASRRTVGEQYF. The CDR3 nucleotides read TGCGCCAGCAGGAGGACGGTGGGCGAGCAGTACTTC.

This clonotype was counted a few times. This chain uses TRBV5-1 with TRBJ2-6, with unresolved D. The CDR3 is 17 residues long. CDR1 is SGHRS, CDR2 YFSETQ, per germline. Trimming cost V 0 bases and J 0 bases, with 10 bases left between them. CDR3 in DNA: TGCGCCAGCAGCTTGGTTGGACCGAACTCTGGGGCCAACGTCCTGACTTTC. This gives the protein CASSLVGPNSGANVLTF.

The gene calls are TRBV6-1 and TRBJ2-2; TRBD2 matches 7 bases. V shed 6 bases, J shed 4 bases, and the junction held 5 bases outside the gene matches. This CDR3 contains 14 residues. CDR1 is MNHNS and CDR2 is SASEGT in the germline V gene. In DNA form, the CDR3 reads TGTGCCAGCAGGCTAGCGGACCTCACCGGGGAGCTGTTTTTT. This sequence encodes CASRLADLTGELFF.

This clonotype was counted ten times or more. The chain links TRBV6-9 to TRBJ2-7, with a weak D call TRBD2 (7 bases). The germline V gene has CDR1 MNHGY and CDR2 SVAAGI. V dropped 3 bases and J dropped 4 bases, with 28 bases sitting between them. The CDR3 consists of 19 residues. CDR3 in DNA: TGTGCCAGCAGTTACTTGAGGCGGCGGCCCCCGGGGGGCAATTACGAGCAGTACTTC. This encodes CASSYLRRRPPGGNYEQYF.

The CDR3 region is CASSLAGGAGETQYF. In DNA, the CDR3 is TGTGCCAGCAGCTTAGCCGGGGGCGCGGGGGAGACCCAGTACTTC. The rearrangement links TRBV7-8 to TRBJ2-5; perhaps D is TRBD1 or TRBD2 (6 bases each). The germline gives CDR1 SGHVS, CDR2 FQNEAQ. The CDR3 has 15 residues. Deletions cut 0 bases from V and 5 bases from J, with 13 bases between. Together with reference TRBV7-8 and TRBJ2-5, the CDR3 gives the full variable domain: GAGVSQSPRYKVAKRGQDVALRCDPISGHVSLFWYQQALGQGPEFLTYFQNEAQLDKSGLPSDRFFAERPEGSVSTLKIQRTQQEDSAVYLCASSLAGGAGETQYFGPGTRLLVL.

This clonotype has at least ten counts. The rearrangement links TRBV20-1 to TRBJ2-1, with 15 nucleotides matching TRBD2. Per germline, CDR1 DFQATT and CDR2 SNEGSKA (reference sequence). Unmatched junction bases numbered 16, after V lost 0 bases and J lost 1 base. The CDR3 runs 22 residues. CDR3 in DNA: TGCAGTGCTAGAGATTACGGACTAGCGGGGGGGCCTAATCTACGGTCCTACAATGAGCAGTTCTTC. Translated: CSARDYGLAGGPNLRSYNEQFF.

The CDR3 DNA reads TGTGCCAGCTCACCTCGAAGGACAGGGGTCACCGGGGAGCTGTTTTTT. Its translation: CASSPRRTGVTGELFF. The chain couples TRBV18 to TRBJ2-2, with 9 positions matching TRBD1. Germline V lookup: CDR1 KGHSH, CDR2 LQKENI. The CDR3 length is 16 residues. V shed 3 bases, J shed 4 bases, and the junction held 6 bases outside the gene matches.

This clonotype occurred a few times. The chain carries TRBV6-2 or TRBV6-3 and TRBJ1-1; tentatively, D is TRBD1 (6 bases). There are 18 residues in the CDR3. Germline CDR1 is MNHEY and CDR2 is SVGEGT. The V end was cut by 8 bases, the J end by 1 base, with 26 bases between. In DNA form, the CDR3 reads TGTGCCAGCCCGGATAGCGTGAGGGGGGAAAGAAAGAACACTGAAGCTTTCTTT. Its protein is CASPDSVRGERKNTEAFF.

This clonotype showed up many times. The rearrangement links TRBV7-9 to TRBJ1-1; TRBD1 matches at 10 bases. In germline, CDR1 is SEHNR, CDR2 FQNEAQ (reference sequence). The J segment lost 4 bases and the V segment lost 5 bases, leaving 4 bases of the junction unmatched. CDR3 size: 14 residues. The CDR3: CASSRQGAGTEAFF. DNA of the CDR3: TGTGCCAGCAGCCGACAGGGGGCAGGCACTGAAGCTTTCTTT. Based on the CDR3 plus reference TRBV7-9 and TRBJ1-1, the full variable domain is DTGVSQNPRHKITKRGQNVTFRCDPISEHNRLYWYRQTLGQGPEFLTYFQNEAQLEKSRLLSDRFSAERPKGSFSTLEIQRTEQGDSAMYLCASSRQGAGTEAFFGQGTRLTVV.

The chain is built from TRBV12-3 or TRBV12-4 and TRBJ2-3, with D maybe TRBD1 (6 bases). This CDR3 is built from 15 residues. Trimming stripped 5 bases from V and 3 bases from J, with 15 bases between. This chain's CDR3 is CASSEAGRGTDTQYF. The CDR3 DNA follows: TGTGCCAGCAGTGAGGCTGGCAGGGGAACAGATACGCAGTATTTT.